This T cell receptor beta chain was found in a study of immune evolution from preneoplasia to lung adenocarcinoma. Whole-study findings and limits: Clonality was highest in normal lung, lower in later-stage lesions apparently.

To note about this clone: Its target is not known.

Profiling relied on immunoSEQ multiplex PCR, and the TCRdb table lists in-frame clones only, not all of them. In the table there are roughly 40,000 clones, 70% to 80% of which are singletons. CDR3 length: 17 amino acids. Germline CDR1 and CDR2: SGHRS and YFSETQ. V gave up 6 bases and J gave up 0 bases, with 19 bases separating them. This sequence was found in a person between 55 and 70 years old with lung adenocarcinoma. V gene TRBV5-1 combines with J gene TRBJ2-1; TRBD2 might be the D (6 bases). Sequenced sample: FFPE invasive lung adenocarcinoma tissue. The CDR3 nucleotides are TGCGCCAGCAAAGATCTGGCGGGGTATAGCTCCTACAATGAGCAGTTCTTC. Protein sequence: CASKDLAGYSSYNEQFF.